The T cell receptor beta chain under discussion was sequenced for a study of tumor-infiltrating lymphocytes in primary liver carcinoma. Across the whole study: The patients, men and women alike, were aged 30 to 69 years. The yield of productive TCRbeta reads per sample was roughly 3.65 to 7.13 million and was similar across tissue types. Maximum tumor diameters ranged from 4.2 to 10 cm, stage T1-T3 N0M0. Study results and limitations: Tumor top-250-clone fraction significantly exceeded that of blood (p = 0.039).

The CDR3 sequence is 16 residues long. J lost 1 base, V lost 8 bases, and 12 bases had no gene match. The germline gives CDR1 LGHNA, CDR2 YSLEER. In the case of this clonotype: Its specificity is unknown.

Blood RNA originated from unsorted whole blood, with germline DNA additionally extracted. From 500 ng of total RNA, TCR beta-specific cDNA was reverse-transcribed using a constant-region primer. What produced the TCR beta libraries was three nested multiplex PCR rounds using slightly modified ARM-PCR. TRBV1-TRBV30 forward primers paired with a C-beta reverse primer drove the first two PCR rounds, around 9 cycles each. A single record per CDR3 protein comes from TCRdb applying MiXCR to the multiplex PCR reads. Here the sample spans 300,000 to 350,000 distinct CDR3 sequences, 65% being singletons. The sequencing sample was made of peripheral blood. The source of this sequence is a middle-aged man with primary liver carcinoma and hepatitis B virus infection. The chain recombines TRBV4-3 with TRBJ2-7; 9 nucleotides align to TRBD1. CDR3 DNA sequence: TGCGCCAGCGGCCTAGTAGGTGGACAGGGGTCCTACGAGCAGTACTTC. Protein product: CASGLVGGQGSYEQYF.